The 10 T cell receptor beta chains below were found in one sample sequenced in a study of blood T cell repertoires in COVID-19. The assay was immunoSEQ multiplex PCR, and TCRdb's table has in-frame clones only and misses some. Of just under 100,000 clones in the sample, about 86% are singletons; the top ten hold approximately 13%. The sequencing input was peripheral blood. Receptors originate from a woman aged 60-75 years in a cohort sampled during active or convalescent COVID-19.

The chain joins TRBV7-9 to TRBJ2-4; 10 bases map to TRBD1. With V trimmed by 5 bases and J by 3 bases, 4 bases remained unmatched. Germline CDR1 SEHNR, CDR2 FQNEAQ (reference sequence). This CDR3 contains 15 residues. CDR3 nucleotide sequence: TGTGCCAGCAGCCGGAGGGACAGGGGCAAAAACATTCAGTACTTC. It translates to CASSRRDRGKNIQYF.

The chain has TRBV2 and TRBJ1-5; D remains ambiguous. V lost 7 bases, J lost 6 bases, and 19 bases lay in between. The germline V gene has CDR1 SNHLY and CDR2 FYNNEI. The CDR3 contains 15 residues. CDR3 protein: CASKNGWSPGQPQHF. The CDR3 nucleotides are TGTGCCAGCAAAAATGGGTGGTCACCGGGTCAGCCCCAGCATTTT.

Of note for this clone: Sequence at one end of the junction differs from germline and may be a read error. The rearrangement uses TRBV19 and TRBJ1-4; D perhaps matches TRBD1 (6 bases). The CDR3 loop spans 12 amino acids. Germline CDR1 is LNHDA and CDR2 is SQIVND (reference sequence). The CDR3 DNA reads TGTGCCAGTGGTGGACAGTTTTCGGAAAGGGCGTTT. Amino acid sequence: CASGGQFSERAF.

The V call is TRBV5-1, the J call TRBJ2-5, with 7 bases fitting TRBD2. With V trimmed by 2 bases and J by 2 bases, 3 bases remained unmatched. The germline V gene has CDR1 SGHRS and CDR2 YFSETQ. The CDR3 is made up of 14 amino acids. CDR3 residues: CASSFQGLQETQYF. CDR3 nucleotide sequence: TGCGCCAGCAGCTTTCAGGGACTACAAGAGACCCAGTACTTC.

The chain couples TRBV12-2 to TRBJ1-2; no DNA check was done on the table's D call, TRBD1. TRBV12-2 is a documented pseudogene. The CDR3 runs to 15 residues. The CDR3 is CASRDRTGLYYGYTF. The CDR3 DNA reads TGTGCAAGTCGCGACCGGACAGGGCTTTACTATGGCTACACCTTC.

Only one count was recorded for this clone. The chain links TRBV28 to TRBJ2-3; D is undetermined. The V gene's germline CDR1 is MDHEN and CDR2 SYDVKM. The CDR3 contains 12 residues. The V end lost 2 bases, the J end lost 4 bases, and 4 bases lay between the germline ends. CDR3 DNA: TGTGCCAGCAGTTTACTAGCAGATACGCAGTATTTT. Residues: CASSLLADTQYF.

The chain has TRBV15 and TRBJ1-6, with D possibly TRBD1 on 5 matching bases. Trimming stripped 0 bases from V and 8 bases from J, with 14 bases between. This CDR3 comprises 16 residues. Germline assignment: CDR1 LNHNV and CDR2 YYDKDF (reference sequence). CDR3 sequence: CATSRDSAGMYSPLHF. The DNA for the CDR3 is TGTGCCACCAGCAGAGATTCCGCAGGGATGTATTCACCCCTCCACTTT.

The V gene is TRBV2, the J gene TRBJ2-7; TRBD1 aligns across 7 bases. The CDR3 spans 15 residues. The ends lost 2 bases at V and 2 bases at J; junction bases unmatched: 6. Germline-derived CDR1 and CDR2 are SNHLY and FYNNEI. CDR3 nucleotide sequence: TGTGCCAGCAGTGAATACAGGGGCGACACCTACGAGCAGTACTTC. It codes for CASSEYRGDTYEQYF.

V and J are TRBV2 and TRBJ1-2, with D maybe TRBD1 (6 bases). V dropped 3 bases and J dropped 5 bases, with 7 bases sitting between them. The CDR3 is made up of 12 amino acids. From germline, CDR1 is SNHLY and CDR2 FYNNEI. CDR3 nucleotide sequence: TGTGCCAGCAGTGAGCAGGGGTATGGCTACACCTTC. Protein product: CASSEQGYGYTF. Variable domain in full (rest from reference TRBV2 and TRBJ1-2): EPEVTQTPSHQVTQMGQEVILRCVPISNHLYFYWYRQILGQKVEFLVSFYNNEISEKSEIFDDQFSVERPDGSNFTLKIRSTKLEDSAMYFCASSEQGYGYTFGSGTRLTVV.

This chain joins TRBV3-1 (or the pseudogene TRBV3-2) and TRBJ1-5; 11 bases map to TRBD1. The germline gives CDR1 LGHDT, CDR2 YNNKEL (reference sequence). The CDR3 loop spans 16 amino acids. Trimming cost V 3 bases and J 5 bases; bases outside gene matches: 6. CDR3 sequence reads: CASSHAPGQGDQPQHF. The CDR3 region has the DNA TGTGCCAGCAGCCATGCCCCGGGACAGGGGGATCAGCCCCAGCATTTT.